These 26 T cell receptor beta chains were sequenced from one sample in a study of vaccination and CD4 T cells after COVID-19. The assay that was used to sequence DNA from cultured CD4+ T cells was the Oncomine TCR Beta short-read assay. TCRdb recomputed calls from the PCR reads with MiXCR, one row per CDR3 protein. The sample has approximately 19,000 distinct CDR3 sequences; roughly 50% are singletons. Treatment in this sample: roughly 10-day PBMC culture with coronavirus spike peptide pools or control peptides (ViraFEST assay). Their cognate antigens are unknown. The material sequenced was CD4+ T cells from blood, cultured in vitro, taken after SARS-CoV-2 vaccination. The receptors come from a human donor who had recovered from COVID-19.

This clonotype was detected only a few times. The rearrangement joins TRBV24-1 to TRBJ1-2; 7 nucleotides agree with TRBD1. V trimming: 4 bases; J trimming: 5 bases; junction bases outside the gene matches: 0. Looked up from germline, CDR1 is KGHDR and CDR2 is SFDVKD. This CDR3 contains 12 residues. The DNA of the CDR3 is TGTGCCACCAGTGAGACAGGGTATGGCTACACCTTC. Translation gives CATSETGYGYTF.

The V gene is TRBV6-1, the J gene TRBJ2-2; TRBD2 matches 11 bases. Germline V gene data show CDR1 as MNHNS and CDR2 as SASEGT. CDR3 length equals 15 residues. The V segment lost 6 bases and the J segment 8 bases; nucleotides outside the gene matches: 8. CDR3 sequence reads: CASRGGLAAKGELFF. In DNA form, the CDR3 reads TGTGCCAGCAGGGGGGGACTAGCGGCAAAAGGGGAGCTGTTTTTT.

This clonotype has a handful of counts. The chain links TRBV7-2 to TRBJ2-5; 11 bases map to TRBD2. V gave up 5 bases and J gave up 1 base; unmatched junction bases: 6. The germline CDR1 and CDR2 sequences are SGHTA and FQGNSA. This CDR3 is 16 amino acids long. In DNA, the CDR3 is TGTGCCAGCAGCCCTTCCGGGACTAGCGGCCAAGAGACCCAGTACTTC. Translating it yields CASSPSGTSGQETQYF. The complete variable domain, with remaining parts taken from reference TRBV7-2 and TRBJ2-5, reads GAGVSQSPSNKVTEKGKDVELRCDPISGHTALYWYRQSLGQGLEFLIYFQGNSAPDKSGLPSDRFSAERTGGSVSTLTIQRTQQEDSAVYLCASSPSGTSGQETQYFGPGTRLLVL.

The chain's CDR3 is CASSVDSGETQYF. The CDR3 nucleotides read TGTGCCAGCAGCGTGGACAGCGGGGAGACCCAGTACTTC. The rearrangement uses TRBV27 and TRBJ2-5; D tentatively reads TRBD1 or TRBD2 (6 bases each). The CDR3 is 13 amino acids. The germline gives CDR1 MNHEY, CDR2 SMNVEV (reference sequence). V lost 6 bases, J lost 5 bases, and 13 bases lay in between.

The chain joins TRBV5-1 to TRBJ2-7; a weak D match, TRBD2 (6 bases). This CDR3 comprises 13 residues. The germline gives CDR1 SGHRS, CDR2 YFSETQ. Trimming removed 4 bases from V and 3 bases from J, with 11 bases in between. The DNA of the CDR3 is TGCGCCAGCAGCCGGGAGCAATTCTACGAGCAGTACTTC. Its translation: CASSREQFYEQYF.

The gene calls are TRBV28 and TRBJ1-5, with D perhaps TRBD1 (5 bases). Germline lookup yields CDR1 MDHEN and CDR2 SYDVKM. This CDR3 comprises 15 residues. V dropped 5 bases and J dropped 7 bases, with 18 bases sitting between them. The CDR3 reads CASSPRGQGGQPQHF. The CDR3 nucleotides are TGTGCCAGCAGTCCGAGAGGGCAGGGTGGCCAGCCCCAGCATTTT.

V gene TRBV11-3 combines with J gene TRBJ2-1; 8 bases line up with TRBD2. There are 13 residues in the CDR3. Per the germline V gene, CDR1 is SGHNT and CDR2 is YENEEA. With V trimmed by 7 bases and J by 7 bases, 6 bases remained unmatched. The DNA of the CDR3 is TGTGCCAGCACAATAGCGGGGTTAAATGAGCAGTTCTTC. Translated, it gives CASTIAGLNEQFF.

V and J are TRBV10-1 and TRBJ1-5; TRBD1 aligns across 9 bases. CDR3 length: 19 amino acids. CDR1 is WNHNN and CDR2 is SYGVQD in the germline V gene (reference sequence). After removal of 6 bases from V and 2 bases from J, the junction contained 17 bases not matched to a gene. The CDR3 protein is CASRSPTGGADSCNQPQHF. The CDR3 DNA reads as TGCGCCAGCAGGTCTCCCACAGGGGGCGCGGATTCGTGCAATCAGCCCCAGCATTTT.

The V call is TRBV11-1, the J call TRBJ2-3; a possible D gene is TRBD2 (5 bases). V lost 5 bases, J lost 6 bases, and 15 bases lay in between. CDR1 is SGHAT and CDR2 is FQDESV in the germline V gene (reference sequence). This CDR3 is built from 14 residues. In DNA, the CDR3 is TGTGCCAGCAGCCTCGTAGAGGGCGGGGATACGCAGTATTTT. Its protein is CASSLVEGGDTQYF.

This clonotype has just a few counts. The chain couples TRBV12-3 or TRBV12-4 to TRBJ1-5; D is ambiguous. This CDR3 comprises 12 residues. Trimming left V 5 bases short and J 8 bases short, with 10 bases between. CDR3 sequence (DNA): TGTGCCAGCAGTCCCCTAGGAGAGCCCCAGCATTTT. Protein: CASSPLGEPQHF.

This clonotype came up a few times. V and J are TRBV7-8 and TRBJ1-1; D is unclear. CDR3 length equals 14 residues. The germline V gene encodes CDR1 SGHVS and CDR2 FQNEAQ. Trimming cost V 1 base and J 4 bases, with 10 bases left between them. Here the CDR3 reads CASSLGESGTEAFF. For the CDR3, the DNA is TGTGCCAGCAGCTTAGGAGAGTCGGGCACTGAAGCTTTCTTT.

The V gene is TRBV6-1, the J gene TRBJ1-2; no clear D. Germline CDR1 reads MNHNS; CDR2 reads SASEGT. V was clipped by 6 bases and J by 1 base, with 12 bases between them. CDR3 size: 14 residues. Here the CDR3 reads CASSQPGVNYGYTF. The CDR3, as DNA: TGTGCCAGCAGCCAACCCGGGGTTAACTATGGCTACACCTTC.

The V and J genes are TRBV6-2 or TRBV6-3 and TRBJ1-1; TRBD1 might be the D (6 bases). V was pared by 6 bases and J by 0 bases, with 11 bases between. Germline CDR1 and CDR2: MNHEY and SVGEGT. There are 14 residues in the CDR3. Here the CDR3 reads CASRRTALNTEAFF. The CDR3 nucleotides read TGTGCCAGCAGGAGGACAGCCCTGAACACTGAAGCTTTCTTT.

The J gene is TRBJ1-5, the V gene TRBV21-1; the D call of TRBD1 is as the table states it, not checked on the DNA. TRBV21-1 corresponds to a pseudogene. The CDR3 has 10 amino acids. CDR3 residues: CTPRGQPQHF. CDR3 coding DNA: TGTACTCCCAGGGGCCAGCCCCAGCATTTT.

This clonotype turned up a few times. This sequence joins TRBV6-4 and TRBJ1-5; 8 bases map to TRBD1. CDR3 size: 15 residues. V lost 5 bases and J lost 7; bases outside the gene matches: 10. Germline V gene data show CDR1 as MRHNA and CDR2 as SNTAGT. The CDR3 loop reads CASSRETGAGQPQHF. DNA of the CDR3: TGTGCCAGCAGTCGAGAGACAGGGGCAGGACAGCCCCAGCATTTT.

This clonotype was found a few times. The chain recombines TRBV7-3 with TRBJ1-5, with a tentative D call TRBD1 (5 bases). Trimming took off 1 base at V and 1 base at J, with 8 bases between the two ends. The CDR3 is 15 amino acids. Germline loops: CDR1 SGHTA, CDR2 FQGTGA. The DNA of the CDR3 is TGTGCCAGCAGCTTAATGGGGGAGAGCAATCAGCCCCAGCATTTT. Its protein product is CASSLMGESNQPQHF. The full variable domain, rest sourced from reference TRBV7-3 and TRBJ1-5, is GAGVSQTPSNKVTEKGKYVELRCDPISGHTALYWYRQSLGQGPEFLIYFQGTGAADDSGLPNDRFFAVRPEGSVSTLKIQRTERGDSAVYLCASSLMGESNQPQHFGDGTRLSIL.

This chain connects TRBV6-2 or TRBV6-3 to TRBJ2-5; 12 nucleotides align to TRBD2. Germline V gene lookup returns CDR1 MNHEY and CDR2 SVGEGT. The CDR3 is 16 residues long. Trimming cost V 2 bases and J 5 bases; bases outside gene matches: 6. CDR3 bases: TGTGCCAGCAGTTACGCTAGCGGGAGGGCCGTTGAGACCCAGTACTTC. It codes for CASSYASGRAVETQYF.

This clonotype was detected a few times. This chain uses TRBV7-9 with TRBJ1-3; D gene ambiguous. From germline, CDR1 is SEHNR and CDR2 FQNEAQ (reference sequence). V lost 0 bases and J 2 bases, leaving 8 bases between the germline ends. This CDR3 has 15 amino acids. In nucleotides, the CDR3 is TGTGCCAGCAGCTTAGCCGAAAGGACTGGAAACACCATATATTTT. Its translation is CASSLAERTGNTIYF.

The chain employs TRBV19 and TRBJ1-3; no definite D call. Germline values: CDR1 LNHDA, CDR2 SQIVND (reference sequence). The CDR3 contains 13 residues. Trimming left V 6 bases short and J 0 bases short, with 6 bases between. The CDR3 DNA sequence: TGTGCCAGTAGACTCAGCTCTGGAAACACCATATATTTT. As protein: CASRLSSGNTIYF.

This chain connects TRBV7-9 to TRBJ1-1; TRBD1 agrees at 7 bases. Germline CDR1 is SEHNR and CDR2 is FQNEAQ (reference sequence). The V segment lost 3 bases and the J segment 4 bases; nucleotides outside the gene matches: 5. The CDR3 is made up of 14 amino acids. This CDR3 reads CASSLRRGLTEAFF. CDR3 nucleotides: TGTGCCAGCAGCTTGAGGAGGGGGCTCACTGAAGCTTTCTTT.

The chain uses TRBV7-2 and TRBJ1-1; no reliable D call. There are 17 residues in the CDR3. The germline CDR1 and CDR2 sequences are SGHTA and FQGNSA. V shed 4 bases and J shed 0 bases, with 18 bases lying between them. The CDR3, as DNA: TGTGCCAGCAGCTCCCGCAGACCTGGACGGATGAACACTGAAGCTTTCTTT. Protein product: CASSSRRPGRMNTEAFF.

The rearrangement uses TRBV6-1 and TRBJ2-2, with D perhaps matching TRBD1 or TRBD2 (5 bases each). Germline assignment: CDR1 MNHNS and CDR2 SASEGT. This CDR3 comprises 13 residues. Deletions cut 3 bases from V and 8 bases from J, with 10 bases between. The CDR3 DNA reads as TGTGCCAGCAGTGACAGGGACCGAGGGGAGCTGTTTTTT. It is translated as CASSDRDRGELFF.

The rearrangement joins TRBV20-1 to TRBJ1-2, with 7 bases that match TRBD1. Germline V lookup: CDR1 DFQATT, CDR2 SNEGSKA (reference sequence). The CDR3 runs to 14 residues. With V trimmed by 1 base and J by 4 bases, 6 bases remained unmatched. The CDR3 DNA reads TGCAGTGCTAGAGTACGGGACAGATCCTATGGCTACACCTTC. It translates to CSARVRDRSYGYTF.

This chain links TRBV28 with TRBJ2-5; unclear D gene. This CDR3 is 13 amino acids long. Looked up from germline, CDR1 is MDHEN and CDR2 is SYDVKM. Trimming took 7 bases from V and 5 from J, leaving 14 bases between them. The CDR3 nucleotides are TGTGCCAGCACTGCGCGGATGCGGGAGACCCAGTACTTC. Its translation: CASTARMRETQYF.

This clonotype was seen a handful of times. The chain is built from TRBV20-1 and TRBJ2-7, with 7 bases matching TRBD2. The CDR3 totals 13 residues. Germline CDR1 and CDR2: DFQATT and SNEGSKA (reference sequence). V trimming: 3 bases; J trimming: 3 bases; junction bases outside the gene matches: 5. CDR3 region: CSASTGGGYEQYF. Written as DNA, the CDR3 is TGCAGTGCTAGTACGGGGGGAGGCTACGAGCAGTACTTC.

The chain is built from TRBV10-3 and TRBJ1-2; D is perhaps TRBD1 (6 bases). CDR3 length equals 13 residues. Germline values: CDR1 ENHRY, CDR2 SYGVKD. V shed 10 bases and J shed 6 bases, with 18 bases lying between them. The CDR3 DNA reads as TGTGCCAGTAAGGGGGAGGTGTTTGATGGCTACACCTTC. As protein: CASKGEVFDGYTF.